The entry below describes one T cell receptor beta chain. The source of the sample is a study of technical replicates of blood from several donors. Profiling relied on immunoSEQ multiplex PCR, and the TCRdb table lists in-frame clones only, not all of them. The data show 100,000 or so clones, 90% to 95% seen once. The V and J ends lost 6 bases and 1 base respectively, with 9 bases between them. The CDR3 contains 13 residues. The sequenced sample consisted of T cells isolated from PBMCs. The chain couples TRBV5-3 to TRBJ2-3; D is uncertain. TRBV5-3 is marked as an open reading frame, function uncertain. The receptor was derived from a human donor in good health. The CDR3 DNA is TGTGCCAGAATGGGCTGGCGCACAGATACGCAGTATTTT. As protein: CARMGWRTDTQYF.